A selection of T cell receptor beta chains follows, all from one sample in a study of cytomegalovirus exposure and HLA in healthy donors. Sequencing used immunoSEQ multiplex PCR; TCRdb keeps in-frame clones, though not all of them. The table lists tens of thousands of clones, about three quarters of them singletons. Source material: PBMCs. The receptors come from a woman aged 35 to 49 in good health and CMV-seropositive. The CDR3 runs from the conserved cysteine through the conserved F or W. Each record gives: clone size, D gene, J gene, V gene, CDR3 DNA, CDR3 protein. The D gene is left open where the match is weak. Only some rows state a clone size, as once, few, many or a class for expanded clones.

size: .
D: TRBD1
J: TRBJ1-2
V: TRBV19
DNA: TGTGCCAGTAGTATAGAATGGGACAGCAACTATGGCTACACCTTC
CDR3: CASSIEWDSNYGYTF

size: .
D: .
J: TRBJ2-5
V: TRBV6-5
DNA: TGTGCCAGCAGTTACGGAGGGCTACAAGAGACCCAGTACTTC
CDR3: CASSYGGLQETQYF

size: .
D: .
J: TRBJ2-1
V: TRBV7-2
DNA: TGTGCCAGCAGACCGGGCTCCTACAATGAGCAGTTCTTC
CDR3: CASRPGSYNEQFF

size: few
D: .
J: TRBJ1-4
V: TRBV4-3
DNA: TGCGCCAGCAGCCTTCAAGGAGGGGCCCTGAATGAAAAACTGTTTTTT
CDR3: CASSLQGGALNEKLFF

size: .
D: .
J: TRBJ2-1
V: TRBV7-8
DNA: TGTGCCAGCAGCTTTCGTCCGGGTGAGCAGTTCTTC
CDR3: CASSFRPGEQFF

size: .
D: .
J: TRBJ1-5
V: TRBV10-3
DNA: TGTGCCAGCAAAAAGGAGGTTAGCAATCAGCCCCAGCATTTT
CDR3: CASKKEVSNQPQHF

size: .
D: .
J: TRBJ1-1
V: TRBV5-8
DNA: TGTGCCAGCAACCCTACAGGGATTGAAGCTTTCTTT
CDR3: CASNPTGIEAFF

size: .
D: TRBD2
J: TRBJ2-3
V: TRBV7-2
DNA: TGTGCCAGCAGCAGACTAGCGGGGACCACAGATACGCAGTATTTT
CDR3: CASSRLAGTTDTQYF

size: few
D: TRBD2
J: TRBJ2-7
V: TRBV5-4
DNA: TGTGCCAGCAGCGTAGCGGGAGGGCCGATGGAGTACTTC
CDR3: CASSVAGGPMEYF

size: .
D: .
J: TRBJ2-2
V: TRBV7-9
DNA: TGTGCCAGCAGCAACCGGAGTCCGAACACCGGGGAGCTGTTTTTT
CDR3: CASSNRSPNTGELFF

size: .
D: TRBD2
J: TRBJ2-1
V: TRBV7-8
DNA: TGTGCCAGCAGCTTACGGGCAGGGACTAGCGGGAGGGATGACAATGAGCAGTTCTTC
CDR3: CASSLRAGTSGRDDNEQFF

size: .
D: .
J: TRBJ2-7
V: TRBV6-5
DNA: TGTGCCAGCAGTTACCAGGGGCTAGCCTACGAGCAGTACTTC
CDR3: CASSYQGLAYEQYF

size: .
D: .
J: TRBJ2-7
V: TRBV30
DNA: TGTGCCTGGGCGAATGGGGGGACCTACGAGCAGTACTTC
CDR3: CAWANGGTYEQYF

size: once
D: .
J: TRBJ2-5
V: TRBV28
DNA: TGTGCCAGCACCCCAGGGGTACAAGAGACCCAGTACTTC
CDR3: CASTPGVQETQYF

size: .
D: .
J: TRBJ2-3
V: TRBV7-2
DNA: TGTGCCAGCGGAGGGGGAGGGTCCCTAGTTACGCAGTATTTT
CDR3: CASGGGGSLVTQYF

size: .
D: .
J: TRBJ2-7
V: TRBV5-1
DNA: TGCGCCAGCACCATGGGAGGCAGAGTCTACGAGCAGTACTTC
CDR3: CASTMGGRVYEQYF

size: .
D: TRBD2
J: TRBJ2-3
V: TRBV7-2
DNA: TGTGCCAGCAGCTTCATTAGCGGGAACCCAAAGGATACGCAGTATTTT
CDR3: CASSFISGNPKDTQYF

size: .
D: .
J: TRBJ1-5
V: TRBV21-1
DNA: TGTGCCAGCACCCTTCATGGGCACTGGCCTACCCCTCATTTT
CDR3: CASTLHGHWPTPHF

size: .
D: TRBD1
J: TRBJ1-2
V: TRBV28
DNA: TGTGCCAGCACAATCACAGGGGCTGGCTACACCTTC
CDR3: CASTITGAGYTF

size: .
D: TRBD2
J: TRBJ2-1
V: TRBV30
DNA: TGTGCCTGGAGTGTTTGGACTAGCGGGAGGGATGAGCAGTTCTTC
CDR3: CAWSVWTSGRDEQFF

size: .
D: .
J: TRBJ1-4
V: TRBV5-4
DNA: TGTGCCAGCAGCCGGGGGGGAAATAATGAAAAACTGTTTTTT
CDR3: CASSRGGNNEKLFF

size: once
D: TRBD2
J: TRBJ2-1
V: TRBV9
DNA: TGTGCCAGCAGCGTAGCCGAGGTAGCTAGCGGGAGTGGGGGGTCGCAGTTCTTC
CDR3: CASSVAEVASGSGGSQFF

size: .
D: .
J: TRBJ1-1
V: TRBV11-2
DNA: TGTGCCAGCAGCCCCGGGCTACAGGGCGACACTGAAGCTTTCTTT
CDR3: CASSPGLQGDTEAFF

size: few
D: TRBD1
J: TRBJ1-2
V: TRBV7-9
DNA: TGTGCCAGCCCCGCCGGGACAGGGAGTGGCTACACCTTC
CDR3: CASPAGTGSGYTF

size: .
D: TRBD2
J: TRBJ2-2
V: TRBV5-4
DNA: TGTGCCAGCAGCGCGGGACTAGCGGTGAACACCGGGGAGCTGTTTTTT
CDR3: CASSAGLAVNTGELFF

size: .
D: .
J: TRBJ1-5
V: TRBV19
DNA: TGTGCCAGTATGCGGGCGTTTGGGAGCAATCAGCCCCAGCATTTT
CDR3: CASMRAFGSNQPQHF

size: .
D: .
J: TRBJ2-7
V: TRBV19
DNA: TGTGCCAGTAGTATTGCGGCAGGGTCCTACGAGCAGTACTTC
CDR3: CASSIAAGSYEQYF

size: .
D: .
J: TRBJ2-1
V: TRBV19
DNA: TGTGCCAGTAGTCCGGGGGGCGGGAGATCGAATGAGCAGTTCTTC
CDR3: CASSPGGGRSNEQFF

size: .
D: .
J: TRBJ2-3
V: TRBV28
DNA: TGTGCCAGCAGTTTACCCTGGGTAGCGGCTTCTACAGATACGCAGTATTTT
CDR3: CASSLPWVAASTDTQYF

size: .
D: TRBD2
J: TRBJ2-1
V: TRBV9
DNA: TGTGCCAGCAGCGTAGCTATAGCGACTAGCGGGAGCCAAAATGAGCAGTTCTTC
CDR3: CASSVAIATSGSQNEQFF

size: once
D: .
J: TRBJ2-3
V: TRBV18
DNA: TGTGCCAGCTCACCTGAGGGAGATACGCAGTATTTT
CDR3: CASSPEGDTQYF

size: once
D: .
J: TRBJ2-1
V: TRBV25-1
DNA: TGTGCCAGCAGTGAGACTGGACAGTCCCCCAACAATGAGCAGTTCTTC
CDR3: CASSETGQSPNNEQFF

size: few
D: .
J: TRBJ2-1
V: TRBV30
DNA: TGTGCCTGGAGTAACCCGCGGGAAAGCTCCTACAATGAGCAGTTCTTC
CDR3: CAWSNPRESSYNEQFF

size: few
D: .
J: TRBJ2-5
V: TRBV7-7
DNA: TGTGCTAGCAGTTCACTAGACCAAGAGACCCAGTACTTC
CDR3: CASSSLDQETQYF

size: .
D: TRBD1
J: TRBJ2-1
V: TRBV4-1
DNA: TGCGCCAGCAGCCAAGTTCCAGGACAGGGGTGGAATGAGCAGTTCTTC
CDR3: CASSQVPGQGWNEQFF

size: once
D: .
J: TRBJ2-2
V: TRBV6-1
DNA: TGTGCCAGCAGTGAGAGCCGTTCCACCGGGGAGCTGTTTTTT
CDR3: CASSESRSTGELFF

size: few
D: .
J: TRBJ2-7
V: TRBV28
DNA: TGTGCCAGCAGTTTACGGGGGGCGCACTACGAGCAGTACTTC
CDR3: CASSLRGAHYEQYF

size: .
D: TRBD1
J: TRBJ2-7
V: TRBV27
DNA: TGTGCCAGCAGTTTTATGCGTTCTGGCCGTGGGGGACAGTCCAACTCCTACGAGCAGTACTTC
CDR3: CASSFMRSGRGGQSNSYEQYF

size: .
D: TRBD1
J: TRBJ1-2
V: TRBV2
DNA: TGTGCCAGCAGTACCACAGGGGCCCATTATGGCTACACCTTC
CDR3: CASSTTGAHYGYTF

size: once
D: .
J: TRBJ2-7
V: TRBV7-9
DNA: TGTGCCAGCAGCTTAGGGAACAGGGACGACGAGCAGTACTTC
CDR3: CASSLGNRDDEQYF

size: .
D: TRBD2
J: TRBJ2-7
V: TRBV4-1
DNA: TGCGCCAGCAGCCAACCGACTAGCGGGAGTTACGAGCAGTACTTC
CDR3: CASSQPTSGSYEQYF

size: .
D: .
J: TRBJ2-7
V: TRBV6-5
DNA: TGTGCCAGCAGTTACTCGGCCGACGGGGGTTACGAGCAGTACTTC
CDR3: CASSYSADGGYEQYF

size: .
D: .
J: TRBJ2-2
V: TRBV29-1
DNA: TGCAGCGGGGGACAAACGAACACCGGGGAGCTGTTTTTT
CDR3: CSGGQTNTGELFF

size: .
D: TRBD1
J: TRBJ2-1
V: TRBV10-3
DNA: TGTGCCATCAGTGGGCGGATCTCCCCCAGTCCCGGGACAGGGTTCAGTGGTCGTAACCAGTTCTTC
CDR3: CAISGRISPSPGTGFSGRNQFF

size: .
D: TRBD2
J: TRBJ2-3
V: TRBV6-1
DNA: TGTGCCAGCAGTGAAAGGGGACTAGCGGGAGGATACACAGATACGCAGTATTTT
CDR3: CASSERGLAGGYTDTQYF

size: .
D: .
J: TRBJ1-6
V: TRBV11-2
DNA: TGTGCCAGCAGCTCAAACACAGGGCTTCGCTCCTATAATTCACCCCTCCACTTT
CDR3: CASSSNTGLRSYNSPLHF

size: .
D: .
J: TRBJ1-1
V: TRBV11-2
DNA: TGTGCCAGCAGGGGGCTGGAGGGCACTGAAGCTTTCTTT
CDR3: CASRGLEGTEAFF

size: .
D: TRBD2
J: TRBJ2-3
V: TRBV29-1
DNA: TGCAGCGGAAGGCGACTAGCCAGTAACACAGATACGCAGTATTTT
CDR3: CSGRRLASNTDTQYF

size: .
D: .
J: TRBJ1-1
V: TRBV21-1
DNA: TGTGCCAGCAGTTTGACAGGGGAAGAGTTTTTTGGTTGGTTGGGAGGCCGACACGCTGAAGCTTTCTTT
CDR3: CASSLTGEEFFGWLGGRHAEAFF

size: .
D: TRBD1
J: TRBJ2-3
V: TRBV6-4
DNA: TGTGCCAGCAGCCCACAGGGGAGAGATACGCAGTATTTT
CDR3: CASSPQGRDTQYF

size: few
D: TRBD1
J: TRBJ1-5
V: TRBV6-6
DNA: TGTGCCACCAGGGACAGGGATCAGCCCCAGCATTTT
CDR3: CATRDRDQPQHF